These 5 T cell receptor beta chains originate from one sample sequenced in a study of Ad26.COV2.S vaccination and SARS-CoV-2 variants. The sample's treatment: around 19 received Ad26.COV2.S at low or high dose, single or two shots; several received placebo; per-sample allocation not given. Samples came from day 63 after the first vaccine or placebo injection. Data came from immunoSEQ multiplex PCR; TCRdb stores just in-frame clones and leaves some out. The sample contains some 350,000 clones, 90% of which appear only once. The specimen was peripheral blood, collected in a trial of Ad26.COV2.S vaccine versus placebo. The receptors here all came from a person aged 18 to 59 who received the Ad26.COV2.S COVID-19 vaccine or a placebo.

This rearrangement joins TRBV7-2 to TRBJ1-2; D is unresolved. CDR1 is SGHTA, CDR2 FQGNSA, per germline. V was pared by 5 bases and J by 4 bases, with 17 bases between. The CDR3 length is 15 residues. The CDR3 region has the DNA TGTGCCAGCAGCCAGCGGAATGATCGTCTCTATGGCTACACCTTC. This gives the protein CASSQRNDRLYGYTF.

This chain uses TRBV11-2 with TRBJ2-1; 10 bases match TRBD2. Germline values: CDR1 SGHAT, CDR2 FQNNGV. V was clipped by 5 bases and J by 3 bases; unmatched bases: 4. The CDR3 has 15 residues. The CDR3 DNA reads as TGTGCCAGCAGCGGAGGACTAGCGGTCTACAATGAGCAGTTCTTC. Translation gives CASSGGLAVYNEQFF.

The rearrangement links TRBV3-1 (or the pseudogene TRBV3-2) to TRBJ1-2; D might be TRBD1 (5 bases). The CDR3 contains 14 residues. Between the trimmed V and J ends, which lost 0 bases and 4 bases, there was a span of 9 bases. Germline assignment: CDR1 LGHDT and CDR2 YNNKEL (reference sequence). CDR3 in amino acids: CASSQEGRVYGYTF. The DNA of the CDR3 is TGTGCCAGCAGCCAAGAGGGCAGGGTCTATGGCTACACCTTC.

The chain carries TRBV19 and TRBJ2-6; D is ambiguous. V was pared by 7 bases and J by 0 bases, with 22 bases between. Germline values: CDR1 LNHDA, CDR2 SQIVND (reference sequence). This CDR3 has 19 residues. For the CDR3, the DNA is TGTGCCAGTATGATCCTCCATCGTGGTCGGGCCTCTGGGGCCAACGTCCTGACTTTC. Its translation: CASMILHRGRASGANVLTF.

This clone was seen only once. V and J are TRBV30 and TRBJ1-2; D gene unclear. V was pared by 0 bases and J by 8 bases, with 10 bases between. Germline assignment: CDR1 GTSNPN and CDR2 SVGIG (reference sequence). CDR3 length: 12 residues. The CDR3 DNA sequence: TGTGCCTGGAGTGTAGCCCAGGAAGGCTACACCTTC. Translating it yields CAWSVAQEGYTF. Combining the CDR3 with reference TRBV30 and TRBJ1-2 gives the whole variable domain SQTIHQWPATLVQPVGSPLSLECTVEGTSNPNLYWYRQAAGRGLQLLFYSVGIGQISSEVPQNLSASRPQDRQFILSSKKLLLSDSGFYLCAWSVAQEGYTFGSGTRLTVV.